The TCR beta chain described here comes from a study of cytomegalovirus exposure and HLA in healthy donors. As concerns this clone: Its antigen is unidentified.

General study points: Likely technical artifact: a cluster of highly shared sequence variants. In a later analysis, CMV-associated beta chains were mostly HLA-associated, it appeared. Within an earlier analysis, most TCR beta V segments proved productive either about 90% or about 30% of the time.

The PCR made use of 60 Vbeta and 13 Jbeta primers. Original processing methods: Roughly 80 million unique TCR beta chains, about 11 million of them shared, were counted by a later analysis. The table came from immunoSEQ multiplex PCR; TCRdb's copy has only in-frame clones and leaves some out. Clonal size and the V and J genes are those of that table, whereas D and trimming came from the DNA. The sample has about 160,000 clones; 82% are singletons. The length of the CDR3 is 14 residues. Germline V CDR1 and CDR2: SGHRS, YFSETQ. V gave up 1 base and J gave up 5 bases, with 10 bases separating them. Sequenced: PBMCs. The receptor's source is a man in his fifties in good health and CMV-seropositive. The V and J genes are TRBV5-1 and TRBJ2-1; D possibly corresponds to TRBD2 (6 bases). The CDR3 region is CASSLSGGDNEQFF. The CDR3, as DNA: TGCGCCAGCAGCTTGTCGGGCGGGGACAATGAGCAGTTCTTC. Variable domain in full (rest from reference TRBV5-1 and TRBJ2-1): KAGVTQTPRYLIKTRGQQVTLSCSPISGHRSVSWYQQTPGQGLQFLFEYFSETQRNKGNFPGRFSGRQFSNSRSEMNVSTLELGDSALYLCASSLSGGDNEQFFGPGTRLTVL.